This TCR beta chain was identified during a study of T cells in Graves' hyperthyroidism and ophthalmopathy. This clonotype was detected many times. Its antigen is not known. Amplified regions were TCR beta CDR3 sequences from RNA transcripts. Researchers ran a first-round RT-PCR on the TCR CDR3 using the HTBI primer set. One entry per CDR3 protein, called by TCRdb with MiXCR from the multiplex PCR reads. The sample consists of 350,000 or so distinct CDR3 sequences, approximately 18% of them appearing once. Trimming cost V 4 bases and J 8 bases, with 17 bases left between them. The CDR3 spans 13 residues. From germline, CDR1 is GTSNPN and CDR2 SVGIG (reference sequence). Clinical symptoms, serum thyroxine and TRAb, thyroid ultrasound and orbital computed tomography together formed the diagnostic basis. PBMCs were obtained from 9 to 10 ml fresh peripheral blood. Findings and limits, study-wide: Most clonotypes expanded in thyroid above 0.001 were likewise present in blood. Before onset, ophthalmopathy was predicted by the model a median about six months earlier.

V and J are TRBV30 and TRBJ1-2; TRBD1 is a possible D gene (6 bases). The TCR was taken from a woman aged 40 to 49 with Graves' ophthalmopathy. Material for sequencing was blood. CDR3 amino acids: CAWTPGGSLGYTF. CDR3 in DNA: TGTGCCTGGACCCCGGGGGGCTCCCTCGGCTACACCTTC.